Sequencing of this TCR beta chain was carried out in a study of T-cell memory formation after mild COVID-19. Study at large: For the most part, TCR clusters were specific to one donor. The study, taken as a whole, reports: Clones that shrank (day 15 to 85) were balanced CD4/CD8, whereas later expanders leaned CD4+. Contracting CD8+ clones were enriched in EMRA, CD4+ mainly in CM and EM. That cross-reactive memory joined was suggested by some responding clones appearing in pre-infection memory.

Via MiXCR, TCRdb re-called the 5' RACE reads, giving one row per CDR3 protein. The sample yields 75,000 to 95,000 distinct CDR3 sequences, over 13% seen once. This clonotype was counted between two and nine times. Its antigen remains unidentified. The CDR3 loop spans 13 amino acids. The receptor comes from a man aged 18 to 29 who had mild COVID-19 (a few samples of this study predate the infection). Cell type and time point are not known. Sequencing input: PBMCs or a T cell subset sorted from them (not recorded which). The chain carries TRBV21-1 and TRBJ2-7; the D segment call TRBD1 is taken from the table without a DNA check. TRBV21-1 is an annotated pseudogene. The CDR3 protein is CASTRDTYYEQYV. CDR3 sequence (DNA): TGTGCCAGCACCCGGGACACTTACTACGAGCAGTACGTC.